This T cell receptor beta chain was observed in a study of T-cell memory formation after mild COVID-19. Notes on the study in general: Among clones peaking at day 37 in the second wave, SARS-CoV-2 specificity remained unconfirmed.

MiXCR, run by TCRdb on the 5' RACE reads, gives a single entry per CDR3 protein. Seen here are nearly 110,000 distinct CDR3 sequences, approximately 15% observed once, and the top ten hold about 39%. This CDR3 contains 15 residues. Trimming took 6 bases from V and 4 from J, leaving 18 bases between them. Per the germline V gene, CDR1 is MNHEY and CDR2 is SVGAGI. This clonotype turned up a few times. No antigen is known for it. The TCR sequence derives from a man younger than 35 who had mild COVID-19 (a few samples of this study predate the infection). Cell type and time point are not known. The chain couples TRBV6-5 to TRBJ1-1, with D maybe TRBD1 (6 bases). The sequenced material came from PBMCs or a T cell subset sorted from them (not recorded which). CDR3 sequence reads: CASSRGRGSSTEAFF. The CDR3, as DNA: TGTGCCAGCAGCCGGGGGCGGGGGTCAAGCACTGAAGCTTTCTTT.